The rows below give T cell receptor beta chains drawn from one sample of a study of T cell responses to AZD1222 COVID-19 vaccine. This table comes from immunoSEQ multiplex PCR, and its TCRdb copy is limited to in-frame clones, with some not included. Of 140,000 to 150,000 clones in the sample, approximately 85% were seen once. The material was peripheral blood, obtained on day 0 of AZD1222 vaccination. The receptors shown here come from an adult in good health. The CDR3 runs from the conserved cysteine through the conserved F or W. A D gene is named only where the DNA matches it firmly. Size is omitted from some rows. Given values are once, few, many or a class for expanded clones.

TGCGCCAGCAGCTTGGGGAGTACGGGTCAGCCCCAGCATTTT | CASSLGSTGQPQHF | TRBJ1-5 | TRBV5-1 | NA | 14 | NA
TGTGCCAGCAGCTTCTTAGCGGGGGCCTCCTACGAGCAGTACTTC | CASSFLAGASYEQYF | TRBJ2-7 | TRBV11-1 | NA | 15 | TRBD2
TGTGCCAGCAGTCGGGACAGCTATGGCTACACCTTC | CASSRDSYGYTF | TRBJ1-2 | TRBV6-6 | NA | 12 | TRBD1
TGTGCCAGCAGTTTCGGGACCTTTTCGGGCTACACCTTC | CASSFGTFSGYTF | TRBJ1-2 | TRBV12-3/TRBV12-4 | NA | 13 | NA
TGCGCCAGCAGCATTAGTGGTTCTGTCTACGAGCAGTACTTC | CASSISGSVYEQYF | TRBJ2-7 | TRBV5-1 | NA | 14 | NA
TGTGCCAGTAAGGACAGGGGGTATGATTTTGGGGAGCTGTTTTTT | CASKDRGYDFGELFF | TRBJ2-2 | TRBV19 | NA | 15 | TRBD1
TGCGCCAGCAGCTTGTCCACAGAGAACACTGAAGCTTTCTTT | CASSLSTENTEAFF | TRBJ1-1 | TRBV5-1 | few | 14 | NA
TGTGCCAGCAGCCCAGCGGGACAGGCGTACGAGCAGTACTTC | CASSPAGQAYEQYF | TRBJ2-7 | TRBV7-9 | medium-sized | 14 | NA
TGTGCCAGCAGCTCGCAGGTGGACACTGAAGCTTTCTTT | CASSSQVDTEAFF | TRBJ1-1 | TRBV7-6 | NA | 13 | NA
TGCGCCAGCAGCTTGGGCCGCTTCGGGAACACTGAAGCTTTCTTT | CASSLGRFGNTEAFF | TRBJ1-1 | TRBV5-1 | NA | 15 | NA
TGTGCCAGCAGTTACCCCCCGGGCAGTACCTCTGGAAACACCATATATTTT | CASSYPPGSTSGNTIYF | TRBJ1-3 | TRBV28 | NA | 17 | NA
TGTGCCAGCAGTGGCACTAGCGGGAGTCAAGAGACCCAGTACTTC | CASSGTSGSQETQYF | TRBJ2-5 | TRBV2 | NA | 15 | TRBD2
TGTGCCGGGGGACAGACCTACGAGCAGTACTTC | CAGGQTYEQYF | TRBJ2-7 | TRBV2 | NA | 11 | TRBD1
TGCGCCAGCAGCTATCGGGGCCTAGCGGATGAAGAGACCCAGTACTTC | CASSYRGLADEETQYF | TRBJ2-5 | TRBV5-1 | NA | 16 | TRBD2
TGTGCCAGCAGCTTAGCGGCGGGCCAGACCCCCTACGAGCAGTACTTC | CASSLAAGQTPYEQYF | TRBJ2-7 | TRBV7-2 | NA | 16 | NA
TGTGCCAGCAGCCCCGTTCGGACAGGGGCCTACGAGCAGTACTTC | CASSPVRTGAYEQYF | TRBJ2-7 | TRBV7-2 | NA | 15 | TRBD1
TGTGCCAGTAGTCTACTAAGGGGTGGAGAGGAAAAACTGTTTTTT | CASSLLRGGEEKLFF | TRBJ1-4 | TRBV19 | NA | 15 | NA
TGTGCCAGCAGTTCCGGGACGTTGGGGGAGACCCAGTACTTC | CASSSGTLGETQYF | TRBJ2-5 | TRBV27 | NA | 14 | NA
TGTGCCATCAGTATGGACAGAACTGAGGCCGGAAACACCATATATTTT | CAISMDRTEAGNTIYF | TRBJ1-3 | TRBV10-3 | NA | 16 | NA
TGCGCCAGCAGCTTAGGACTAGCGGGAGGAGAGACCCAGTACTTC | CASSLGLAGGETQYF | TRBJ2-5 | TRBV5-1 | NA | 15 | TRBD2
TGTGCCAGCAGCTTCGAGCGGGGGGGCACCTACGAGCAGTACTTC | CASSFERGGTYEQYF | TRBJ2-7 | TRBV5-5 | NA | 15 | TRBD2
TGCGCCAGCAGCTCCGAATTAGGGACAGGGGGCGTTGGCTACACCTTC | CASSSELGTGGVGYTF | TRBJ1-2 | TRBV5-1 | NA | 16 | TRBD1
TGTGCCAGCAGGAAGTCAGAAGGGACTGAAGCTTTCTTT | CASRKSEGTEAFF | TRBJ1-1 | TRBV12-3/TRBV12-4 | NA | 13 | NA
TGCGCCAGCAGCCAAGTAGCGGGAGCGTACAATGAGCAGTTCTTC | CASSQVAGAYNEQFF | TRBJ2-1 | TRBV4-1 | NA | 15 | TRBD2
TGTGCCAGCAGCCAAACCGGGACAGGAATCGATGAGCAGTTCTTC | CASSQTGTGIDEQFF | TRBJ2-1 | TRBV4-2 | NA | 15 | TRBD1
TGTGCCAGCAAGAAGGACCCGGCCCCAGGGGGGCAGTATTTT | CASKKDPAPGGQYF | TRBJ2-3 | TRBV7-2 | NA | 14 | TRBD1
TGTGCCAGCAGCCGTGGACAGGGGCGCTACGAGCAGTACTTC | CASSRGQGRYEQYF | TRBJ2-7 | TRBV7-2 | NA | 14 | TRBD1
TGCGCCAGCAGTCCCAAGAGCTGGCTAGGCACCGGGGAGCTGTTTTTT | CASSPKSWLGTGELFF | TRBJ2-2 | TRBV10-2 | NA | 16 | NA
TGTGCCAGCAGCGCGGGACTAGCGGTGCCAGAGACCCAGTACTTC | CASSAGLAVPETQYF | TRBJ2-5 | TRBV5-4 | NA | 15 | TRBD2
TGTGCCAGCAGCTTGCCCGGACAGAAGCATTCACCCCTCCACTTT | CASSLPGQKHSPLHF | TRBJ1-6 | TRBV11-3 | few | 15 | NA
TGCGCCAGCAGCCCGAACGAGTCCGGAGAGACCCAGTACTTC | CASSPNESGETQYF | TRBJ2-5 | TRBV5-1 | NA | 14 | NA
TGTGCCAGCTGCCAAGGGAATCGGCCCCAGCATTTT | CASCQGNRPQHF | TRBJ1-5 | TRBV12-3/TRBV12-4 | NA | 12 | NA
TGTGCCTGGTCTTCCGGGACTAGCGGATACGAGCAGTACTTC | CAWSSGTSGYEQYF | TRBJ2-7 | TRBV30 | few | 14 | TRBD2
TGCGCCAGCGTACCGGGACAGGGGTACCCAACTGAAGCTTTCTTT | CASVPGQGYPTEAFF | TRBJ1-1 | TRBV10-2 | once | 15 | TRBD1
TGTGCCAGCAGTACCACTACCAATGAGCAGTTCTTC | CASSTTTNEQFF | TRBJ2-1 | TRBV13 | NA | 12 | NA
TGTGCCAGCAGCTTAACCGCCGGGACAGCTTACAATGAGCAGTTCTTC | CASSLTAGTAYNEQFF | TRBJ2-1 | TRBV7-8 | once | 16 | TRBD1
TGTGCCAGCAGTGCCAGGACAGGGGAAGGCTACACCTTC | CASSARTGEGYTF | TRBJ1-2 | TRBV27 | few | 13 | TRBD1
TGTGCCAGCAGACCCGACAGGGGCTGGGGCTACACCTTC | CASRPDRGWGYTF | TRBJ1-2 | TRBV6-5 | NA | 13 | TRBD1